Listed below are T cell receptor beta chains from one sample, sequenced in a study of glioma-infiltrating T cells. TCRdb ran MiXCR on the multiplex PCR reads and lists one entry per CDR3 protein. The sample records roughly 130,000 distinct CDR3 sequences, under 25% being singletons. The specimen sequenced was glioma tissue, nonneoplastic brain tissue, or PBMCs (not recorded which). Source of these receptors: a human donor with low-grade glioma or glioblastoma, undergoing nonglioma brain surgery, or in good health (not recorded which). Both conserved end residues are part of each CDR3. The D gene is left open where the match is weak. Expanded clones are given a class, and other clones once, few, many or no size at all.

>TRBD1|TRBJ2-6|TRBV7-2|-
TGTGCCAGCAGCCCAATACAGGGGACTGGGGCCAACGTCCTGACTTTC
CASSPIQGTGANVLTF
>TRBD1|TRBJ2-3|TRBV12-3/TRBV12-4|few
TGTGCCAGCAGTTTTACCAGGGGGCTCACAGATACGCAGTATTTT
CASSFTRGLTDTQYF
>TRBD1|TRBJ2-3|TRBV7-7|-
TGTGCTAGCAGTCGTCCGGGACAGCACTCACGTCCTTCTAGCACAGATACGCAGTATTTT
CASSRPGQHSRPSSTDTQYF
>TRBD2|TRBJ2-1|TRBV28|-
TGTGCCAGCAGTTTAGCTAGCGGGGGGGTTGGGTTGAAGAAGCAGTTCTTC
CASSLASGGVGLKKQFF
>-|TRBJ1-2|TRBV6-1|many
TGTGCCATAGAAGGAGTTTACTATGGCTACACCTTC
CAIEGVYYGYTF
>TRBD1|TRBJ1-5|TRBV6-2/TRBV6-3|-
TGTGCCAGCAGTCTCCTCGGGACAGACAGTCAGCCCCAGCATTTT
CASSLLGTDSQPQHF
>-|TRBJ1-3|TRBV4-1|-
TGCGCCAGCAGCCAAGATGTGGGGACGGTCTCTGGAAACACCATATATTTT
CASSQDVGTVSGNTIYF
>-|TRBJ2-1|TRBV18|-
TGTGCCAGCTCACCAGATACTAGGGGGGCATCCTACAATGAGCAGTTCTTC
CASSPDTRGASYNEQFF
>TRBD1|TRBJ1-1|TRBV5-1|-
TGCGCCAGCAGCACCACCGGGACAGGCGTCACTGAAGCTTTCTTT
CASSTTGTGVTEAFF
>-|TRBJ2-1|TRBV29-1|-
TGCAGGAAGGGGCCCGAGAGCTCCTGCAATGAGCAGTTCTTC
CRKGPESSCNEQFF
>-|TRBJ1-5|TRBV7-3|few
TGTGCCAGCAGCTTAAACGGCGATGGCAATCAGCCCCAGCATTTT
CASSLNGDGNQPQHF
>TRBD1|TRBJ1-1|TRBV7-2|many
TGTGCCAGCAGCTTAGGGGACAGCCCTGAAGCTTTCTTT
CASSLGDSPEAFF
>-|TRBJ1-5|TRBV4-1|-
TGCGCCAGCAGCCAAGATCCCTTCCATCAGCCCCAGCATTTT
CASSQDPFHQPQHF
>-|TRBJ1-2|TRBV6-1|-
TGTGCCAGCATCCCCACGGGAGGATTCGGCTACACCTTC
CASIPTGGFGYTF
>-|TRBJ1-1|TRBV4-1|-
TGCGCCAGCAGCCAAGGGATAGGGGCCGGCACTGAAGCTTTCTTT
CASSQGIGAGTEAFF
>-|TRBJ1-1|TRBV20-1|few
TGCAGTGCTAAACTTCGGGACATCAACACTGGGACTTTCTTT
CSAKLRDINTGTFF
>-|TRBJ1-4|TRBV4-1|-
TGCGCCAGCAGCCGATTACAGAGCTCTACAACTAATGAAAAACTGTTTTTT
CASSRLQSSTTNEKLFF
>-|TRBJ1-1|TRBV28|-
TGTGCCAGCAGTTTATGGGCAGTGCGGACAACTGAAGCTTTCTTT
CASSLWAVRTTEAFF
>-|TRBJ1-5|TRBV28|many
TGTGCCAGCAGTTTGACCAGGGGAAGCAATCAGCCCCAGCATTTT
CASSLTRGSNQPQHF
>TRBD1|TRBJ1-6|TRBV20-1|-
TGCAGTGCTAGGAGACAGGGGGGGATGAATTCACCCCTCCACTTT
CSARRQGGMNSPLHF
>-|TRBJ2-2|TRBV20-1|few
TGCAGTGCTAGAGATTCCCGCAGGGGAGATACCGGGGAGCTGTTTTTT
CSARDSRRGDTGELFF
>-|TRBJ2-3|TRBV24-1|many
TGTGCCACCAGTCCTACCGAGATAACAGATACGCAGTATTTT
CATSPTEITDTQYF
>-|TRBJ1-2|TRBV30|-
TGTGCCTGGACGGACTCGAGGAGACGCTACACCTTC
CAWTDSRRRYTF
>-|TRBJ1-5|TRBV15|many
TGTGCCACCAGCAGAGATCTTCAGCCCCAGCATTTT
CATSRDLQPQHF
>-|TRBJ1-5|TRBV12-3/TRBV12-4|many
TGTGCCAGCAGTTTGGGGAGCAATCAGCCCCAGCATTTT
CASSLGSNQPQHF
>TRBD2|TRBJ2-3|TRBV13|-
TGCGCCAGCAGCCCCCCAGGACTAGTAAGAGATACGCAGTATTTT
CASSPPGLVRDTQYF
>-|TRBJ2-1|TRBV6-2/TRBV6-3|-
TGTGCCAGCAGTTACCGCGGCAGTTCCAATGAGCAGTTCTTC
CASSYRGSSNEQFF
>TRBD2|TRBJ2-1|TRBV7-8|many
TGTGCCAGCAGCCTCCTAGCGGGGCTTTACAATGAGCAGTTCTTC
CASSLLAGLYNEQFF
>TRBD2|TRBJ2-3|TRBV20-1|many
TGCAGTGCTAGAGATTCAGGGCGCGGGGGAGATACGCAGTATTTT
CSARDSGRGGDTQYF
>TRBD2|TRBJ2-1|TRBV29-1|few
TGCAGCGGTACTAGCGGGGGGGCCGGTGAGCAGTTCTTC
CSGTSGGAGEQFF
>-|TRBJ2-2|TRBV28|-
TGTGCCAGCAGCCAAAGATTGCGGGAGCTGTTTTTT
CASSQRLRELFF
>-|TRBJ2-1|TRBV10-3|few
TGTGCCATCAGTGAGTCCGGGCGTCGGGGTCATGAGCAGTTCTTC
CAISESGRRGHEQFF
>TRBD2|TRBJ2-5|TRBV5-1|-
TGCGCCAGCAGCTTGGCGGTGCGGGGGGGACCCCAAGAGACCCAGTACTTC
CASSLAVRGGPQETQYF
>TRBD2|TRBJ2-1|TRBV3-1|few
TGTGCCAGCAGTGCCATAACGGGGGGGCGGATTGAGCAGTTCTTC
CASSAITGGRIEQFF
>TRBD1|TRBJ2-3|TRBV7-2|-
TGTGCCAGCAGCGCAGGGGGTCGAGGCACAGATACGCAGTATTTT
CASSAGGRGTDTQYF
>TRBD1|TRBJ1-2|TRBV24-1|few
TGTGCCTCTGGGGACAGTAACTATGGCTACACCTTC
CASGDSNYGYTF
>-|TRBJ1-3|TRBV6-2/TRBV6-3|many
TGTGCCAGCAGTGCGACCACTCGTAACACCATATATTTT
CASSATTRNTIYF
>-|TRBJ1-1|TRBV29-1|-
TGCAGCGTTTGGACGAACCCTGAAGCTTTCTTT
CSVWTNPEAFF
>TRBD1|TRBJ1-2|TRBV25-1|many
TGTGCCAGCAGGGCAGGGGGGAACTATGGCTACACCTTC
CASRAGGNYGYTF
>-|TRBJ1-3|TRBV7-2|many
TGTGCCAGCAGCGCGGACAGCCTCCTTGGAAACACCATATATTTT
CASSADSLLGNTIYF